These T cell receptor beta chains were read from a single sample in a study of Graves' ophthalmopathy and Graves' hyperthyroidism. Each CDR3 protein gets one entry after TCRdb re-called the multiplex PCR reads with MiXCR. The repertoire includes 650,000 to 900,000 distinct CDR3 sequences, around 40% of them detected once, and approximately 43% sits in the top ten. What was sequenced was peripheral blood. The receptor source for this set is an adult man with Graves' ophthalmopathy. Each CDR3 is given with its conserved first and last residue. A D gene is named only where the DNA matches it firmly. The size field is filled for only some rows; it gives once, few, many or a size class.

CDR3 DNA,CDR3 protein,clone size,J gene,D gene,V gene
TGTGCCAGCAGCCGTAGCGGGACCGACTCCTACGAGCAGTACTTC,CASSRSGTDSYEQYF,many,TRBJ2-7,TRBD2,TRBV7-2
TGCAGCGGGGGACGCACAGATACGCAGTATTTT,CSGGRTDTQYF,.,TRBJ2-3,.,TRBV29-1
TGTGCCAGCAGCCGCACTCGTCAAGAGACCCAGTACTTC,CASSRTRQETQYF,many,TRBJ2-5,.,TRBV14
TGCGCCAGCAGCTTGGTTGACAGGAGGGTCACTGAAGCTTTCTTT,CASSLVDRRVTEAFF,.,TRBJ1-1,.,TRBV5-1
TGTGCCAGCAGCCTTGGGGCGGGAGGCAATCAGCCCCAGCATTTT,CASSLGAGGNQPQHF,.,TRBJ1-5,.,TRBV7-8
TGTGCCAGCAGCCAAGATCGGGGGTGGGTTAAGACTGAAGCTTTCTTT,CASSQDRGWVKTEAFF,.,TRBJ1-1,.,TRBV14
TGCAGCACCCTGGACAGGATGAACACTGAAGCTTTCTTT,CSTLDRMNTEAFF,many,TRBJ1-1,TRBD1,TRBV29-1
TGCAGTGCCGGGACAGGGGAAGGTCAGCCCCAGCATTTT,CSAGTGEGQPQHF,.,TRBJ1-5,TRBD1,TRBV20-1
TGCAGCCCGGACGGGGGCCGGGACTATGGTTACACCTTC,CSPDGGRDYGYTF,.,TRBJ1-2,.,TRBV29-1
TGCAGTGCTAGATCGCAGAGGAACACTGAAGCTTTCTTT,CSARSQRNTEAFF,many,TRBJ1-1,.,TRBV20-1
TGCAGCGCAACTAGCGCCTTACGCCCCTACGAGCAGTACTTC,CSATSALRPYEQYF,many,TRBJ2-7,TRBD2,TRBV29-1
TGTGCCAGCAGGCCAGGGGGTACGATGACAACTAATGAAAAACTGTTTTTT,CASRPGGTMTTNEKLFF,few,TRBJ1-4,TRBD1,TRBV25-1
TGTGCCAGCAGCTCCCTGGGCCCTAACGGCTACACCTTC,CASSSLGPNGYTF,many,TRBJ1-2,.,TRBV5-8
TGTGCCAGCAGCGTTGGGACAGGGGGCACAGATACGCAGTATTTT,CASSVGTGGTDTQYF,.,TRBJ2-3,TRBD1,TRBV9
TGCAGCGTTGCACAGGGACACGGCTACACCTTC,CSVAQGHGYTF,many,TRBJ1-2,.,TRBV29-1
TGCAGTGCTCCGGTCGCGCAGAACACTGAAGCTTTCTTT,CSAPVAQNTEAFF,many,TRBJ1-1,.,TRBV20-1
TGTGCCAGCAGCCAAGACATAGCTACCTACGAGCAGTACTTC,CASSQDIATYEQYF,few,TRBJ2-7,.,TRBV7-9
TGTGCCAGCAGCCTAAGGACTAGCGGGGGAGACCAAGAGACCCAGTACTTC,CASSLRTSGGDQETQYF,.,TRBJ2-5,TRBD2,TRBV9
TGCGCCAGCAGTGAGTCATCAGGGATTGGGCAGCCCCAGCATTTT,CASSESSGIGQPQHF,many,TRBJ1-5,.,TRBV10-2
TGTGCCAGCAGCCCTGGGACTTTTTCCGGCGGGCAGTACTTC,CASSPGTFSGGQYF,.,TRBJ2-7,.,TRBV7-9
TGTGCCACCAGTTCGTCGCTGGGCGGGGAGCTGTTTTTT,CATSSSLGGELFF,.,TRBJ2-2,.,TRBV24-1
TGCAGTGCTAGAGACGAGCTTCTGAGAGGCTACGAGCAGTACTTC,CSARDELLRGYEQYF,.,TRBJ2-7,.,TRBV20-1
TGCGCCAGCAGCGAAGACAGGGGGGAAGAGACCCAGTACTTC,CASSEDRGEETQYF,.,TRBJ2-5,TRBD1,TRBV5-1
TGCAGTGCTGGAAGGGCGGTGAACACTGAAGCTTTCTTT,CSAGRAVNTEAFF,many,TRBJ1-1,.,TRBV20-1
TGTGCCAGCAGTTACTCCAGGGGGCTTGGTGGCTACACTTTC,CASSYSRGLGGYTF,.,TRBJ1-2,TRBD1,TRBV2
TGCAGTGCTAACCCCCCTGGACAGTTATACGAGCAGTACTTC,CSANPPGQLYEQYF,.,TRBJ2-7,.,TRBV20-1
TGTGCCAGCAGCTTAGGCTCGGGACCTAAACCCCAGCAGTACTTC,CASSLGSGPKPQQYF,few,TRBJ2-7,.,TRBV7-9
TGTGCCAGCAGTCCGGAGGGGTTCCCTGGGGCCAACGTCCTGACTTTC,CASSPEGFPGANVLTF,few,TRBJ2-6,.,TRBV12-3/TRBV12-4
TGTGCCAGCAGCTGGACAGGGAATGATGGCTACACCTTC,CASSWTGNDGYTF,.,TRBJ1-2,TRBD1,TRBV2
TGTGCCAGCAGCCGTGGGTCCAACGTCCTGACTTTC,CASSRGSNVLTF,few,TRBJ2-6,.,TRBV6-5
TGCGCCAGCAGTGTCCCGCCAGGGGCGAACACCGGGGAGCTGTTTTTT,CASSVPPGANTGELFF,few,TRBJ2-2,.,TRBV10-1